A selection of T cell receptor beta chains follows, all from one sample in a study of prognosis after radiotherapy for stage I lung cancer. In TCRdb, the multiplex PCR reads were re-called with MiXCR into one record per CDR3 protein. The data hold 27,000 or so distinct CDR3 sequences, with just over 40% observed a single time. The sequences come from PBMCs, collected before or after stereotactic body radiation therapy (not recorded which). These receptors came from a donor over 45 with non-small cell lung cancer. Both conserved end residues are part of each CDR3. The order of the fields is J gene, clone size, D gene, V gene, CDR3 DNA, CDR3 protein. D genes are given only for firm matches. The size entry is marked missing in some rows and otherwise reads once, few, many or a size class.

j_gene: TRBJ2-3
abundance: many
d_gene: .
v_gene: TRBV27
CDR3nt: TGTGCCAGCAGCTTCATGGCAGGGGAGGGGTATACGCAGTATTTT
CDR3aa: CASSFMAGEGYTQYF

j_gene: TRBJ2-5
abundance: many
d_gene: .
v_gene: TRBV7-9
CDR3nt: TGTGCCAGCAGCTTAGGGTATAGCGAGACCCAGTACTTC
CDR3aa: CASSLGYSETQYF

j_gene: TRBJ2-3
abundance: .
d_gene: TRBD1
v_gene: TRBV20-1
CDR3nt: TGCAGTGCTATAGGGGGCGGGACAGATACGCAGTATTTT
CDR3aa: CSAIGGGTDTQYF

j_gene: TRBJ2-1
abundance: .
d_gene: TRBD2
v_gene: TRBV27
CDR3nt: TGTGCCACCACGACTAGCGGGAGCTCCTACAATGAGCAGTTCTTC
CDR3aa: CATTTSGSSYNEQFF

j_gene: TRBJ1-6
abundance: many
d_gene: .
v_gene: TRBV30
CDR3nt: TGTGCCTGCAGGCCTCAGGTGACTGATTCACCCCTCCACTTT
CDR3aa: CACRPQVTDSPLHF

j_gene: TRBJ2-7
abundance: medium-sized
d_gene: .
v_gene: TRBV30
CDR3nt: TGTGCCTGCTACCGGGGGTACGAGCAGTACTTC
CDR3aa: CACYRGYEQYF

j_gene: TRBJ2-7
abundance: .
d_gene: .
v_gene: TRBV27
CDR3nt: TGTGCCAGCAGTTCAGGGCCTAGCTGGAAACGCGAGCAGTACTTC
CDR3aa: CASSSGPSWKREQYF

j_gene: TRBJ1-2
abundance: many
d_gene: TRBD1
v_gene: TRBV6-2/TRBV6-3
CDR3nt: TGTGCCAGCAGTTACTCCGGGACAGGACTACTCTATGGCTACACCTTC
CDR3aa: CASSYSGTGLLYGYTF

j_gene: TRBJ2-6
abundance: .
d_gene: TRBD2
v_gene: TRBV6-2/TRBV6-3
CDR3nt: TGTACCAGCAGCGGGACTAGCTCTGGGGCCAACGTCCTGACTTTC
CDR3aa: CTSSGTSSGANVLTF

j_gene: TRBJ1-2
abundance: many
d_gene: .
v_gene: TRBV19
CDR3nt: TGTGCCAGTACAGACAGGCACCCAGGGGGCTACACCTTC
CDR3aa: CASTDRHPGGYTF

j_gene: TRBJ2-7
abundance: many
d_gene: .
v_gene: TRBV4-2
CDR3nt: TGTGCCAGCAGCCAAGAAAGCGGATACGAGCAGTACTTC
CDR3aa: CASSQESGYEQYF

j_gene: TRBJ2-7
abundance: .
d_gene: .
v_gene: TRBV11-2
CDR3nt: TGTGCCAGCAGCCTTAGGGGACCCGGGTCACACTCCTACGAGCAGTACTTC
CDR3aa: CASSLRGPGSHSYEQYF

j_gene: TRBJ1-1
abundance: many
d_gene: .
v_gene: TRBV4-2
CDR3nt: TGTGCCAGCAGCCTAGACTGGAACACTGAAGCTTTCTTT
CDR3aa: CASSLDWNTEAFF

j_gene: TRBJ2-2
abundance: medium-sized
d_gene: TRBD2
v_gene: TRBV15
CDR3nt: TGTGCCACCAGCAGAGAGCTAGCGGAACGCGGGGAGCTGTTTTTT
CDR3aa: CATSRELAERGELFF

j_gene: TRBJ2-3
abundance: many
d_gene: TRBD1
v_gene: TRBV5-1
CDR3nt: TGCGCCAGCAGCCAAAACCGGGTCGGGACAGGGGGCACAGATACGCAGTATTTT
CDR3aa: CASSQNRVGTGGTDTQYF

j_gene: TRBJ1-2
abundance: many
d_gene: TRBD1
v_gene: TRBV30
CDR3nt: TGTGCCTGGAATAGTCAGGGGGCGAATGGCTACACCTTC
CDR3aa: CAWNSQGANGYTF

j_gene: TRBJ2-1
abundance: many
d_gene: TRBD1
v_gene: TRBV19
CDR3nt: TGTGCCAGTAGTTCCTCCGGGACAGGGGGTTTTGGAGAGCAGTTCTTC
CDR3aa: CASSSSGTGGFGEQFF

j_gene: TRBJ2-7
abundance: .
d_gene: TRBD1
v_gene: TRBV28
CDR3nt: TGTGCCAGCAGGTACCAGGGACAGATATACGAGCAGTACTTC
CDR3aa: CASRYQGQIYEQYF

j_gene: TRBJ1-1
abundance: many
d_gene: .
v_gene: TRBV6-2/TRBV6-3
CDR3nt: TGTGCCAGCAGCTCCGGGACGCTGATTTTTGTGGCTTTCTTT
CDR3aa: CASSSGTLIFVAFF

j_gene: TRBJ2-3
abundance: few
d_gene: .
v_gene: TRBV7-9
CDR3nt: TGTGCCAGCAGCCCTCCGGGGCAAGGCACAGATGCGCAGTATTTT
CDR3aa: CASSPPGQGTDAQYF

j_gene: TRBJ2-7
abundance: .
d_gene: TRBD1
v_gene: TRBV2
CDR3nt: TGTGCCAGCAGGGACAGGGGGAGCCCCTACGAGCAGTACTTC
CDR3aa: CASRDRGSPYEQYF

j_gene: TRBJ1-4
abundance: many
d_gene: .
v_gene: TRBV5-4
CDR3nt: TGTGCCAGCAGCGATACCGCCGGCGGTAATGAAAAACTGTTTTTT
CDR3aa: CASSDTAGGNEKLFF

j_gene: TRBJ1-6
abundance: many
d_gene: .
v_gene: TRBV5-6
CDR3nt: TGTGCCAGCAGTTTCCTTAATTCACCCCTCCACTTT
CDR3aa: CASSFLNSPLHF

j_gene: TRBJ1-1
abundance: many
d_gene: .
v_gene: TRBV14
CDR3nt: TGTGCCAGCAGACAAGTTGGTACGTGGGGGAACACTGAAGCTTTCTTT
CDR3aa: CASRQVGTWGNTEAFF

j_gene: TRBJ2-2
abundance: once
d_gene: .
v_gene: TRBV6-1
CDR3nt: TGTGCCAGCAGTAAACGCGTTGGTACGAACACCGGGGAGCTGTTTTTT
CDR3aa: CASSKRVGTNTGELFF

j_gene: TRBJ2-1
abundance: .
d_gene: .
v_gene: TRBV3-1
CDR3nt: TGTGCCAGCAGTCAATGGGGCTATGAGCAGTTCTTC
CDR3aa: CASSQWGYEQFF

j_gene: TRBJ2-5
abundance: many
d_gene: .
v_gene: TRBV3-1
CDR3nt: TGTGCCAGCAGCCAAGCCTCCTATGAGACCCAGTACTTC
CDR3aa: CASSQASYETQYF

j_gene: TRBJ2-3
abundance: many
d_gene: TRBD2
v_gene: TRBV11-2
CDR3nt: TGTGCCAGCAGCCAATTCAATCGACTAGCGGGGAGAGAAGGCACGCAGTATTTT
CDR3aa: CASSQFNRLAGREGTQYF

j_gene: TRBJ2-1
abundance: many
d_gene: TRBD2
v_gene: TRBV5-4
CDR3nt: TGTGCCAGCAGCCCAGCGGGGGGGCAGGACAATGAGCAGTTCTTC
CDR3aa: CASSPAGGQDNEQFF

j_gene: TRBJ2-2
abundance: .
d_gene: .
v_gene: TRBV11-2
CDR3nt: TGTGCCAGCACCGCCCTTATCGGGGAGCTGTTTTTT
CDR3aa: CASTALIGELFF

j_gene: TRBJ2-2
abundance: many
d_gene: .
v_gene: TRBV5-5
CDR3nt: TGTGCCAGCAACCCCAGGGCAGGAACCGGGGAGCTGTTTTTT
CDR3aa: CASNPRAGTGELFF

j_gene: TRBJ2-1
abundance: many
d_gene: .
v_gene: TRBV20-1
CDR3nt: TGCAGTGTTATCAGCACGGGCTACAATGAGCAGTTCTTC
CDR3aa: CSVISTGYNEQFF

j_gene: TRBJ1-1
abundance: .
d_gene: .
v_gene: TRBV29-1
CDR3nt: TGCAGCGTTGAGGCCGAGCAGAATTTTTTGTCTGAAGCTTTCTTT
CDR3aa: CSVEAEQNFLSEAFF

j_gene: TRBJ2-1
abundance: .
d_gene: TRBD2
v_gene: TRBV20-1
CDR3nt: TGCATTGCTCCTAGCGGGGGGGCCTTTGAGCAGTTCTTC
CDR3aa: CIAPSGGAFEQFF

j_gene: TRBJ2-3
abundance: .
d_gene: TRBD2
v_gene: TRBV28
CDR3nt: TGTGCCAGCAGTTTGCGGACTAGCGGGGGGGGGGATACGCAGTATTTT
CDR3aa: CASSLRTSGGGDTQYF

j_gene: TRBJ1-5
abundance: many
d_gene: .
v_gene: TRBV7-2
CDR3nt: TGTGCCAGCAGCTTAGCAAGCGGTCAGCCCCAGCATTTT
CDR3aa: CASSLASGQPQHF

j_gene: TRBJ2-2
abundance: .
d_gene: .
v_gene: TRBV29-1
CDR3nt: TGCAGCGTTGGGCTGGGGAACACCGGGGAGCTGTTTTTT
CDR3aa: CSVGLGNTGELFF

j_gene: TRBJ2-5
abundance: many
d_gene: TRBD1
v_gene: TRBV5-1
CDR3nt: TGCGCCAGCAGCTTGGGGGCAGGGGGCCCCGGGGCCCAGTACTTC
CDR3aa: CASSLGAGGPGAQYF

j_gene: TRBJ1-2
abundance: .
d_gene: TRBD1
v_gene: TRBV24-1
CDR3nt: TGTGCCACCAGTGATTCCAGGGGGCCCGGTTCGGGCTACACCTTC
CDR3aa: CATSDSRGPGSGYTF

j_gene: TRBJ2-3
abundance: many
d_gene: .
v_gene: TRBV6-1
CDR3nt: TGTGCCAGCAGTGAAGGAGGCAGGGTAACAGATACGCAGTATTTT
CDR3aa: CASSEGGRVTDTQYF

j_gene: TRBJ2-2
abundance: once
d_gene: .
v_gene: TRBV18
CDR3nt: TGTGCCAGCTCACCGGACCACAACACCGGGGAGCTGTTTTTT
CDR3aa: CASSPDHNTGELFF

j_gene: TRBJ1-1
abundance: many
d_gene: .
v_gene: TRBV20-1
CDR3nt: TGCAGTGCTAGATCTTGGGCGAACACTGAAGCTTTCTTT
CDR3aa: CSARSWANTEAFF

j_gene: TRBJ2-5
abundance: many
d_gene: .
v_gene: TRBV7-8
CDR3nt: TGTGCCAGCAGCTTATATGCCAGGGAAGAGACCCAGTACTTC
CDR3aa: CASSLYAREETQYF

j_gene: TRBJ2-7
abundance: .
d_gene: .
v_gene: TRBV7-8
CDR3nt: TGTGCCAGCAGCTTAGCCTCCACCTACGAGCAGTACTTC
CDR3aa: CASSLASTYEQYF

j_gene: TRBJ2-2
abundance: many
d_gene: TRBD1
v_gene: TRBV12-3/TRBV12-4
CDR3nt: TGTGCCAGCAGTTCACGGACAGGGGGCTTTTCGAACACCGGGGAGCTGTTTTTT
CDR3aa: CASSSRTGGFSNTGELFF

j_gene: TRBJ2-5
abundance: .
d_gene: .
v_gene: TRBV2
CDR3nt: TGTGCCAGCAGACGGCAAGAGGGGGGCTTAGATACCCAGTACTTC
CDR3aa: CASRRQEGGLDTQYF

j_gene: TRBJ1-4
abundance: many
d_gene: .
v_gene: TRBV18
CDR3nt: TGTGCCAGCTCACCGGCATCTGAAAAACTGTTTTTT
CDR3aa: CASSPASEKLFF

j_gene: TRBJ2-7
abundance: .
d_gene: TRBD2
v_gene: TRBV7-2
CDR3nt: TGTGCCAGCAGCTTCCTCCTAGCGGGAGCTGGCGAGCAGTACTTC
CDR3aa: CASSFLLAGAGEQYF

j_gene: TRBJ2-5
abundance: many
d_gene: .
v_gene: TRBV5-1
CDR3nt: TGCGCCAGCAGCACCGGCGAGACCCAGTACTTC
CDR3aa: CASSTGETQYF

j_gene: TRBJ2-1
abundance: few
d_gene: .
v_gene: TRBV7-9
CDR3nt: TGTGCTTACCGGACCGACCGCAGGCAGTCCTACAATGAGCAGTTCTTC
CDR3aa: CAYRTDRRQSYNEQFF

j_gene: TRBJ2-7
abundance: many
d_gene: TRBD1
v_gene: TRBV5-1
CDR3nt: TGCGCCAGCAGCAGGACAGGGGGCGAGCAGTACTTC
CDR3aa: CASSRTGGEQYF

j_gene: TRBJ2-7
abundance: many
d_gene: .
v_gene: TRBV5-1
CDR3nt: TGCGCCAGCAGCTTATCTCCCATCTCCTACGAGCAGTACTTC
CDR3aa: CASSLSPISYEQYF

j_gene: TRBJ2-5
abundance: many
d_gene: TRBD1
v_gene: TRBV11-2
CDR3nt: TGTGCCAGCAGTTCGTCGGGACAGTTCCAAGAGACCCAGTACTTC
CDR3aa: CASSSSGQFQETQYF

j_gene: TRBJ2-2
abundance: once
d_gene: .
v_gene: TRBV30
CDR3nt: TGTGCCTGGAGACGAGCGAACACCGGGGAGCTGTTTTTT
CDR3aa: CAWRRANTGELFF

j_gene: TRBJ1-1
abundance: .
d_gene: .
v_gene: TRBV5-1
CDR3nt: TGCGCCAGCAGCTTGGTTGCAGGGACGGGCACTGAAGCTTTCTTT
CDR3aa: CASSLVAGTGTEAFF